This T cell receptor (beta chain) was captured in a study of shared clonotypes between healthy human individuals. The authors divided CD4+ cells into CD45RA+ naive and CD45RA-negative memory subsets. Of note for this clone: The antigen remains unidentified.

In the sorted-subset replicate PCRs, 200 ng DNA, 25,000 to 35,000 T cell genomes, was used. Using immunoSEQ multiplex PCR, the repertoire was profiled, and TCRdb retains in-frame clones only, with some absent. The sample has roughly 1.4 million clones, 97% to 99% seen once. Germline trimming cut 6 bases from V and 2 bases from J; bases unmatched to any gene: 1. CDR1 is SGHRS, CDR2 YFSETQ, per germline. There are 13 residues in the CDR3. Whole-study results and caveats: Some naive CD4 clonotypes, around 4.9%, turned up in common across several donors. Researchers sampled only blood; tissue repertoires likely differ.

Material: naive CD4+ T cells sorted from blood. As for subset: CD45RA+ positively selected. The receptor was isolated from a man aged 30 to 45 in good health. This sequence joins TRBV5-1 and TRBJ1-3; 8 bases are a match to TRBD1. The CDR3 DNA follows: TGCGCCAGCAAGACAGGGGCTGGAAACACCATATATTTT. The encoded protein is CASKTGAGNTIYF.